One TCR beta chain is described in this entry. This specimen belongs to a study of graft-versus-host responses after intestinal transplantation. Germline CDR1 reads SGHTA; CDR2 reads FQGNSA. V was pared by 1 base and J by 4 bases, with 19 bases between. The CDR3 has 17 residues. Using immunoSEQ multiplex PCR, the repertoire was profiled, and TCRdb retains in-frame clones only, with some absent. The sample lists around 26,000 clones, roughly 94% occurring once. The source material was PBMCs, sampled 156 days after intestinal transplant. This TCR was recovered from a human patient who received an intestinal transplant, so some T cells may come from the graft donor. V gene TRBV7-2 combines with J gene TRBJ1-2; D might be TRBD1 (5 bases). DNA of the CDR3: TGTGCCAGCAGCTTAGAGGGGCCTAAGGTCCTCCGCTATGGCTACACCTTC. It encodes CASSLEGPKVLRYGYTF. The variable domain in full, with the rest retrieved from reference TRBV7-2 and TRBJ1-2, is GAGVSQSPSNKVTEKGKDVELRCDPISGHTALYWYRQSLGQGLEFLIYFQGNSAPDKSGLPSDRFSAERTGGSVSTLTIQRTQQEDSAVYLCASSLEGPKVLRYGYTFGSGTRLTVV.